A selection of T cell receptor beta chains follows, all from one sample in a study of blood T cell repertoires in COVID-19. Measured with immunoSEQ multiplex PCR; TCRdb has only the in-frame clones, and not every one. This repertoire shows 66,000 or so clones, about four fifths found once; its top ten account for 9% to 10%. The sequenced sample was peripheral blood. These receptors came from a human donor in a cohort sampled during active COVID-19. Both conserved end residues are part of each CDR3. Each record gives: D gene, J gene, clone size, V gene, CDR3 protein, CDR3 DNA. The D gene is left open where the match is weak. The size entry is marked missing in some rows and otherwise reads once, few, many or a size class.

. TRBJ1-1 once TRBV20-1 CSGSAGLNTEAFF TGCAGTGGTAGTGCAGGGCTGAACACTGAAGCTTTCTTT
. TRBJ1-4 few TRBV2 CASSTISGINEKLFF TGTGCCAGCAGCACCATCAGCGGAATTAATGAAAAACTGTTTTTT
. TRBJ2-1 once TRBV6-5 CASSLAGHWNNEQFF TGTGCCAGCAGTTTAGCAGGACATTGGAACAATGAGCAGTTCTTC
. TRBJ1-6 few TRBV3-1/TRBV3-2 CARAGSYNSPLHF TGTGCCCGGGCGGGCTCCTATAATTCACCCCTCCACTTT
. TRBJ2-7 . TRBV6-5 CATRRLTYEQYF TGTGCCACCAGGAGGCTAACCTACGAGCAGTACTTC
. TRBJ1-2 . TRBV7-8 CASSPDRYGYTF TGTGCCAGCAGCCCGGACAGATATGGCTACACCTTC
TRBD2 TRBJ2-7 . TRBV3-1/TRBV3-2 CASSRSGRTEQYF TGTGCCAGCAGCCGTAGCGGGAGAACCGAGCAGTACTTC
. TRBJ2-2 once TRBV7-6 CASSSNGPGNTGELFF TGTGCCAGCAGCTCCAACGGACCGGGAAACACCGGGGAGCTGTTTTTT
TRBD1 TRBJ2-1 few TRBV11-1 CASSLADRGQFF TGTGCCAGCAGCTTAGCTGACAGGGGGCAGTTCTTC
. TRBJ1-5 . TRBV5-5 CASSLGLGDQPQHF TGTGCCAGCAGCTTGGGCCTCGGGGATCAGCCCCAGCATTTT
. TRBJ2-7 . TRBV5-4 CASSLFTAGNYEQYF TGTGCCAGCAGCCTATTCACGGCGGGCAACTACGAGCAGTACTTC
TRBD1 TRBJ2-7 . TRBV5-1 CASTLGQGLEQYF TGCGCCAGCACCCTCGGACAGGGCCTCGAGCAGTACTTC
TRBD2 TRBJ2-2 . TRBV14 CASSRGTSGLTGELFF TGTGCCAGCAGCCGGGGGACTAGCGGGCTCACCGGGGAGCTGTTTTTT
. TRBJ1-6 few TRBV30 CAWSAGQNNSPLHF TGTGCCTGGAGTGCAGGGCAAAATAATTCACCCCTCCACTTT
. TRBJ1-2 once TRBV27 CATLILQGHYGYTF TGTGCCACCCTTATCCTACAGGGACACTATGGCTACACCTTC
. TRBJ1-2 . TRBV7-2 CASSHRFFGYTF TGTGCCAGCAGCCACAGGTTTTTTGGCTACACCTTC
TRBD2 TRBJ2-5 . TRBV7-2 CASSLRLAVQPETQYF TGTGCCAGCAGCTTACGGCTAGCGGTCCAACCGGAGACCCAGTACTTC
. TRBJ2-5 . TRBV5-1 CASSLVTQETQYF TGCGCCAGCAGCCTCGTCACTCAAGAGACCCAGTACTTC
TRBD2 TRBJ2-1 . TRBV7-2 CASSLVGTSGRGDEQFF TGTGCCAGCAGCTTAGTCGGGACTAGCGGGAGAGGGGATGAGCAGTTCTTC
. TRBJ1-2 . TRBV21-1 CASSKSRGLWYGYTF TGTGCCAGCAGCAAATCCAGGGGGCTCTGGTATGGCTACACCTTC
TRBD2 TRBJ2-7 . TRBV11-2 CASSLDPGLASYEQYF TGTGCCAGCAGCTTAGATCCAGGACTAGCGTCCTACGAGCAGTACTTC
TRBD1 TRBJ1-1 . TRBV19 CASSRDSEAFF TGTGCCAGTAGTAGGGACAGTGAAGCTTTCTTT
TRBD1 TRBJ2-2 . TRBV20-1 CSARGTGVSNTGELFF TGCAGTGCTCGTGGGACAGGGGTATCGAACACCGGGGAGCTGTTTTTT
TRBD1 TRBJ1-2 . TRBV18 CASSPNGPGGNYGYTF TGTGCCAGCTCACCAAATGGGCCAGGGGGTAACTATGGCTACACCTTC
. TRBJ1-2 . TRBV29-1 CSGTHGTGGYTF TGCAGCGGGACGCACGGAACAGGTGGCTACACCTTC
. TRBJ1-1 . TRBV10-2 CASSEPVNTEAFF TGCGCCAGCAGTGAGCCGGTTAACACTGAAGCTTTCTTT
. TRBJ2-7 . TRBV27 CASSLDWGTYEQYF TGTGCCAGCAGTTTGGACTGGGGAACCTACGAGCAGTACTTC
. TRBJ1-2 . TRBV18 CASSPTGNGNGYTF TGTGCCAGCTCACCTACAGGGAATGGTAATGGCTACACCTTC
TRBD2 TRBJ2-1 . TRBV25-1 CASSDWGEGPPEVF TGTGCCAGCAGTGACTGGGGGGAGGGCCCTCCCGAGGTCTTC
. TRBJ2-7 few TRBV19 CASSTPGNEQYF TGTGCCAGTAGTACCCCAGGGAACGAGCAGTACTTC
TRBD2 TRBJ2-1 . TRBV10-3 CAISDGSGSSYNEQFF TGTGCCATCAGTGATGGTAGCGGGAGTAGTTACAATGAGCAGTTCTTC
TRBD2 TRBJ2-1 . TRBV7-8 CASSLVSGTSGSSYNEQFF TGTGCCAGCAGCTTAGTATCCGGGACTAGCGGGAGCTCCTACAATGAGCAGTTCTTC
. TRBJ1-3 . TRBV7-2 CASSLAARSGNTIYF TGTGCCAGCAGCTTAGCGGCACGCTCTGGAAACACCATATATTTT
. TRBJ1-6 . TRBV3-1/TRBV3-2 CASSQTRVAGNSPLHF TGTGCCAGCAGCCAAACTAGGGTAGCTGGCAATTCACCCCTCCACTTT
TRBD2 TRBJ2-1 . TRBV5-8 CASSPTSGSWNEQFF TGTGCCAGCAGCCCTACTAGCGGGAGTTGGAATGAGCAGTTCTTC
. TRBJ1-1 . TRBV30 CAWSVHEAFF TGTGCCTGGAGTGTACATGAAGCTTTCTTT
TRBD2 TRBJ2-3 . TRBV4-3 CASSQETSGSTDTQYF TGCGCCAGCAGCCAAGAGACTAGCGGTAGCACAGATACGCAGTATTTT
. TRBJ1-5 . TRBV5-5 CASSSGQGLYQPQHF TGTGCCAGCAGCTCCGGGCAGGGGCTGTATCAGCCCCAGCATTTT
. TRBJ1-1 once TRBV3-1/TRBV3-2 CASSQDPGEGEAFF TGTGCCAGCAGCCAAGATCCAGGGGAGGGTGAAGCTTTCTTT
. TRBJ1-1 . TRBV27 CASSLLGQKGAFF TGTGCCAGCAGTTTATTGGGACAAAAGGGAGCTTTCTTT
TRBD2 TRBJ2-1 . TRBV5-1 CASSPSGRADYNEQFF TGCGCCAGCAGCCCCTCCGGGAGGGCCGATTACAATGAGCAGTTCTTC
TRBD1 TRBJ2-1 . TRBV7-2 CASTKTAGTGKHNEQFF TGTGCCAGCACCAAAACCGCCGGGACAGGAAAACACAATGAGCAGTTCTTC
. TRBJ2-5 . TRBV5-1 CASSFRFSETQYF TGCGCCAGCAGCTTCAGGTTCAGCGAGACCCAGTACTTC
TRBD2 TRBJ2-7 . TRBV27 CASSSSRVAGVTWYEQYF TGTGCCAGCAGTTCATCCAGGGTAGCGGGAGTGACGTGGTACGAGCAGTACTTC
. TRBJ2-7 few TRBV2 CASSYGREQYF TGTGCCAGCTCATATGGCCGCGAGCAGTACTTC
TRBD1 TRBJ1-6 . TRBV7-8 CAGTRGQGHYNSPLHF TGTGCCGGAACTAGGGGACAGGGACACTATAATTCACCCCTCCACTTT
TRBD1 TRBJ1-2 . TRBV27 CASSFRGPSAGYTF TGTGCCAGCAGTTTCAGGGGGCCCTCGGCTGGCTACACCTTC
. TRBJ2-7 . TRBV28 CASSLGGSSSYEQYF TGTGCCAGCAGTTTAGGAGGGTCGAGCTCCTACGAGCAGTACTTC
TRBD1 TRBJ2-7 few TRBV7-8 CASSRTGGGEQYF TGTGCCAGCAGCCGGACAGGGGGCGGCGAGCAGTACTTC
TRBD1 TRBJ1-1 . TRBV19 CASSNGQVANTEAFF TGTGCCAGTAGTAACGGACAGGTTGCGAACACTGAAGCTTTCTTT
. TRBJ1-3 . TRBV4-3 CASSQGGHFSGNTIYF TGCGCCAGCAGCCAAGGGGGACATTTCTCTGGAAACACCATATATTTT
TRBD2 TRBJ2-3 . TRBV7-2 CASSPPGTSGWAQYF TGTGCCAGCAGCCCGCCCGGGACTAGCGGGTGGGCGCAGTATTTT
. TRBJ2-1 . TRBV5-8 CASSLGSSSYNEQFF TGTGCCAGCAGCTTGGGGTCGAGCTCCTACAATGAGCAGTTCTTC
. TRBJ1-5 . TRBV30 CAWSVQGVRAQHF TGTGCCTGGAGTGTACAAGGGGTAAGGGCCCAGCATTTT
TRBD1 TRBJ2-7 few TRBV6-5 CASRAGTGFSYEQYF TGTGCCAGCAGGGCCGGGACAGGGTTCTCCTACGAGCAGTACTTC
TRBD1 TRBJ2-2 . TRBV5-1 CASSLGLTGTANTGELFF TGCGCCAGCAGCCTTGGACTGACCGGGACAGCGAACACCGGGGAGCTGTTTTTT
. TRBJ2-1 once TRBV3-1/TRBV3-2 CASSPRRGLGGEQFF TGTGCCAGCAGCCCTAGGCGGGGTCTGGGCGGTGAGCAGTTCTTC
. TRBJ2-2 . TRBV30 CAWSVPGTTNTGELFF TGTGCCTGGAGTGTTCCGGGGACAACGAACACCGGGGAGCTGTTTTTT
. TRBJ1-6 . TRBV20-1 CSASRQTDNSPLHF TGCAGTGCTAGTCGGCAGACAGATAATTCACCCCTCCACTTT